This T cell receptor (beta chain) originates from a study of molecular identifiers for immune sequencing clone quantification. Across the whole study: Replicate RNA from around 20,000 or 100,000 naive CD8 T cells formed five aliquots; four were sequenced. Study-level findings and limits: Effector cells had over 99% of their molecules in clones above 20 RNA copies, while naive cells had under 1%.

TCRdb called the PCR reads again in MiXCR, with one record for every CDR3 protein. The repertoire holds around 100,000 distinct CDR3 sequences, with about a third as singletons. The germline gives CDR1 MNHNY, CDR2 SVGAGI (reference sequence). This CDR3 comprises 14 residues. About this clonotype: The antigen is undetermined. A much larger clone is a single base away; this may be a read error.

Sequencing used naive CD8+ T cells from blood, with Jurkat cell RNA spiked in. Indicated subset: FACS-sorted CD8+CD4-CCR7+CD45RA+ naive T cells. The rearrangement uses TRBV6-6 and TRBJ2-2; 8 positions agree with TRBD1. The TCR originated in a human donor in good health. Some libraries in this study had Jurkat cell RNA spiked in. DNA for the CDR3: TGTGCCAGCAGTAAAACAGGGGGAACCGGGGAGCTGTATTTT. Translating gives CASSKTGGTGELYF.